This TCR beta chain was retrieved from a study of blood T cell repertoires in COVID-19. The overall study: Acute and convalescent COVID-19 specimens originated in the United States, Italy and Spain. Nucleic acid was either cDNA or gDNA, and it came from T cells, B-cell-depleted T cells, or PBMCs.

The CDR3 runs to 15 residues. V lost 7 bases and J 1 base, leaving 14 bases between the germline ends. Germline-derived CDR1 and CDR2 are LGHDT and YNNKEL (reference sequence). Per the original data handling: Reference gene primer amplification yielded estimated nucleated cell counts. Profiling relied on immunoSEQ multiplex PCR, and the TCRdb table lists in-frame clones only, not all of them. D and trimming come from the DNA, and the V and J calls and clone size come from that table. The data show around 170,000 clones, about 88% seen once. Source material: peripheral blood. The rearrangement links TRBV3-1 (or the pseudogene TRBV3-2) to TRBJ1-3, with D possibly TRBD1 on 5 matching bases. The TCR sequence derives from a man aged 55 to 69 with acute or convalescent COVID-19. CDR3 region: CASTSQGRSGNTIYF. In nucleotides, the CDR3 is TGTGCCAGCACCTCCCAGGGAAGGTCTGGAAACACCATATATTTT.